These 29 T cell receptor beta chains were sequenced from one sample in a study of blood T cell repertoires in COVID-19. Method: immunoSEQ multiplex PCR; TCRdb's copy keeps in-frame clones and lacks some. Here the sample spans roughly 250,000 clones, roughly 90% being singletons. The material sequenced was PBMCs or T cells enriched from blood (not recorded which). The receptors derive from a woman younger than 45 with acute COVID-19.

The rearrangement uses TRBV27 and TRBJ1-2, with D possibly matching TRBD1 (6 bases). In germline, CDR1 is MNHEY, CDR2 SMNVEV (reference sequence). The CDR3 spans 17 residues. Trimming stripped 0 bases from V and 8 bases from J, with 22 bases between. CDR3 loop: CASSLSPGQAVISGYTF. The CDR3 bases are TGTGCCAGCAGTTTATCCCCGGGACAAGCCGTAATTTCGGGCTACACCTTC.

This chain's CDR3 is CASSQGQGDNYGYTF. The CDR3 bases are TGTGCCAGCAGCCAAGGACAGGGGGATAACTATGGCTACACCTTC. The genes are TRBV3-1 (or the pseudogene TRBV3-2) and TRBJ1-2, with 9 bases identical to TRBD1. Germline CDR1 LGHDT, CDR2 YNNKEL (reference sequence). Trimming took 1 base from V and 1 from J; bases not matched to a gene: 1. The CDR3 extends over 15 amino acids.

The CDR3 loop reads CASKGQGENYNEQFF. CDR3 sequence (DNA): TGTGCCAGTAAGGGGCAGGGTGAAAACTACAATGAGCAGTTCTTC. The chain recombines TRBV19 with TRBJ2-1; the D gene is possibly TRBD1 (5 bases). The CDR3 has 15 amino acids. Germline CDR1 and CDR2: LNHDA and SQIVND (reference sequence). Trimming stripped 7 bases from V and 3 bases from J, with 16 bases between. Full variable domain (remainder filled in from reference TRBV19 and TRBJ2-1): DGGITQSPKYLFRKEGQNVTLSCEQNLNHDAMYWYRQDPGQGLRLIYYSQIVNDFQKGDIAEGYSVSREKKESFPLTVTSAQKNPTAFYLCASKGQGENYNEQFFGPGTRLTVL.

This clone was found once. The chain uses TRBV11-2 and TRBJ2-1; 13 nucleotides line up with TRBD2. J lost 4 bases, V lost 3 bases, and 0 bases had no gene match. Germline-derived CDR1 and CDR2 are SGHAT and FQNNGV. The length of the CDR3 is 15 residues. The CDR3 spells CASSLGLAGYNEQFF. The CDR3 region has the DNA TGTGCCAGCAGCTTGGGACTAGCGGGATACAATGAGCAGTTCTTC.

The genes are TRBV6-5 and TRBJ1-4; D ambiguous. V lost 0 bases, J lost 8 bases, and 4 bases lay in between. Germline V lookup: CDR1 MNHEY, CDR2 SVGAGI. The CDR3 is made up of 12 amino acids. The CDR3 DNA is TGTGCCAGCAGTTACTCGAGAGAAAAACTGTTTTTT. It encodes CASSYSREKLFF.

The CDR3: CASSHLEQGPQYF. The CDR3 coding sequence is TGTGCCAGCAGCCACTTAGAACAGGGGCCCCAGTACTTC. The chain couples TRBV3-1 (or the pseudogene TRBV3-2) to TRBJ2-5, with 7 bases matching TRBD1. J lost 9 bases, V lost 3 bases, and 7 bases had no gene match. Germline-derived CDR1 and CDR2 are LGHDT and YNNKEL (reference sequence). The CDR3 consists of 13 residues.

The chain is built from TRBV27 and TRBJ1-1; tentative D call: TRBD1 (5 bases). This CDR3 region has 15 residues. The germline V gene has CDR1 MNHEY and CDR2 SMNVEV (reference sequence). The germline V and J ends were trimmed by 7 bases and 4 bases, with 19 bases remaining between them. CDR3 bases: TGTGCCAGCACCCCGGAGGCAGGGAGGCGCACTGAAGCTTTCTTT. Translating gives CASTPEAGRRTEAFF.

This clone was detected a few times. The genes are TRBV19 and TRBJ2-2; unclear D gene. Germline V CDR1 and CDR2: LNHDA, SQIVND (reference sequence). The CDR3 sequence is 12 residues long. The ends were cut back, 5 bases at V and 5 bases at J, with 6 bases in the middle. Here the CDR3 DNA reads TGTGCCAGTAGTCCCAGAACCGGGGAGCTGTTTTTT. Translation: CASSPRTGELFF.

The chain links TRBV12-3 or TRBV12-4 to TRBJ1-5; no clear D gene. V was pared by 2 bases and J by 11 bases, with 10 bases between. The CDR3 covers 12 residues. This CDR3 is CASSLNLGAQHF. CDR3 nucleotide sequence: TGTGCCAGCAGTTTAAATCTCGGGGCCCAGCATTTT.

Comments on this clone: Compared with germline, one end of the junction differs, possibly owing to a read error. The chain links TRBV7-7 to TRBJ2-2; 10 positions match TRBD1. The CDR3 consists of 15 residues. Germline values: CDR1 SSHAT, CDR2 FNYEAQ (reference sequence). CDR3 residues: CASREGTGDTGELFF. The DNA of the CDR3 is TGTGCTAGCAGGGAGGGGACAGGGGACACCGGGGAGCTGTTTTTT.

The gene calls are TRBV12-5 and TRBJ2-7, with a possible D match to TRBD1 (6 bases). V lost 1 base, J lost 0 bases, and 16 bases lay in between. In germline, CDR1 is LGHNT, CDR2 FRNRAP. There are 17 residues in the CDR3. The CDR3 protein is CASGLAPGQRSSYEQYF. DNA of the CDR3: TGTGCTAGTGGTTTGGCTCCCGGACAGCGGAGCTCCTACGAGCAGTACTTC.

In DNA form, the CDR3 reads TGTGCCAGCAGCCCATCGAGCGGGGGCCAGAAGACCCAGTACTTC. Translating it yields CASSPSSGGQKTQYF. The chain links TRBV11-2 to TRBJ2-5; 8 bases are a match to TRBD2. CDR1 SGHAT and CDR2 FQNNGV come from the germline V gene. CDR3 length equals 15 residues. V lost 5 bases to trimming and J lost 6 bases; unmatched junction nucleotides: 11.

This chain joins TRBV18 and TRBJ2-7, with 14 bases that match TRBD2. V lost 6 bases, J lost 1 base, and 8 bases stayed unmatched. CDR3 length equals 17 residues. CDR1 and CDR2 (germline): KGHSH, LQKENI. Written as DNA, the CDR3 is TGTGCCAGCTCTCCTCGGACTAGCGGGGGGACTTCCTACGAGCAGTACTTC. Translating it yields CASSPRTSGGTSYEQYF.

This sequence joins TRBV11-1 and TRBJ2-5; TRBD1 aligns across 11 bases. This CDR3 has 16 amino acids. V was clipped by 3 bases and J by 3 bases; unmatched bases: 6. Germline V gene data show CDR1 as SGHAT and CDR2 as FQDESV (reference sequence). The CDR3: CASSLDGTGGEETQYF. The CDR3 nucleotides are TGTGCCAGCAGCTTGGATGGGACAGGGGGTGAAGAGACCCAGTACTTC.

This rearrangement joins TRBV4-2 to TRBJ1-2; D is unclear. Germline CDR1 LGHNA, CDR2 YNFKEQ. The CDR3 spans 16 residues. The V end lost 1 base, the J end lost 6 bases, and 18 bases lay between the germline ends. CDR3 in amino acids: CASSQGTGFRRDGYTF. The CDR3 DNA reads TGTGCCAGCAGCCAAGGGACTGGCTTCCGGCGGGATGGCTACACCTTC.

The chain is built from TRBV5-1 and TRBJ2-1; 9 nucleotides align to TRBD2. The CDR3 runs to 15 residues. Germline V CDR1 and CDR2: SGHRS, YFSETQ. V lost 0 bases to trimming and J lost 5 bases; unmatched junction nucleotides: 3. The CDR3 sequence: CASSLVAGVDNEQFF. CDR3 DNA: TGCGCCAGCAGCTTGGTAGCGGGAGTCGACAATGAGCAGTTCTTC.

This clone was observed at least ten times. The chain is built from TRBV5-4 and TRBJ1-2; 7 bases line up with TRBD1. V lost 4 bases to trimming and J lost 5 bases; unmatched junction nucleotides: 2. This CDR3 contains 12 residues. The germline CDR1 and CDR2 sequences are SGHNT and YYREEE (reference sequence). The CDR3, as DNA: TGTGCCAGCAGCCGGACAGGATATGGCTACACCTTC. Amino acids: CASSRTGYGYTF.

Details on this clone: Other DNA sequences in the sample encode the same CDR3. V gene TRBV19 combines with J gene TRBJ2-5; a weak D match, TRBD2 (5 bases). Germline V gene lookup returns CDR1 LNHDA and CDR2 SQIVND (reference sequence). The CDR3 loop spans 14 amino acids. Trimming took off 3 bases at V and 0 bases at J, with 8 bases between the two ends. CDR3 sequence: CASSIGGYQETQYF. CDR3 sequence (DNA): TGTGCCAGTAGTATCGGCGGGTACCAAGAGACCCAGTACTTC. Using reference TRBV19 and TRBJ2-5 for the parts outside the CDR3, the full variable domain is DGGITQSPKYLFRKEGQNVTLSCEQNLNHDAMYWYRQDPGQGLRLIYYSQIVNDFQKGDIAEGYSVSREKKESFPLTVTSAQKNPTAFYLCASSIGGYQETQYFGPGTRLLVL.

The V and J genes are TRBV6-5 and TRBJ1-2; D remains ambiguous. The V end lost 7 bases, the J end lost 4 bases, and 16 bases lay between the germline ends. This CDR3 is 14 amino acids long. Germline V gene data show CDR1 as MNHEY and CDR2 as SVGAGI. This CDR3 reads CASTVGRSSYGYTF. DNA of the CDR3: TGTGCCAGCACCGTGGGTAGGAGCTCCTATGGCTACACCTTC.

The rearrangement joins TRBV12-3 or TRBV12-4 to TRBJ2-7; 7 bases agree with TRBD2. Germline trimming cut 2 bases from V and 6 bases from J; bases unmatched to any gene: 1. This CDR3 is 12 amino acids long. The CDR3 spells CASSLSGGEQYF. For the CDR3, the DNA is TGTGCCAGCAGTTTATCGGGGGGCGAGCAGTACTTC.

The chain has TRBV4-1 and TRBJ1-2, with TRBD1 identical over 8 bases. V gave up 2 bases and J gave up 7 bases; unmatched junction bases: 6. CDR1 is MGHRA and CDR2 is YSYEKL in the germline V gene. This CDR3 contains 14 residues. This CDR3 reads CASSQSGQGPGYTF. The CDR3 region has the DNA TGCGCCAGCAGCCAAAGCGGACAGGGTCCTGGCTACACCTTC.

This chain links TRBV25-1 with TRBJ1-5; 8 bases are shared with TRBD1. Per germline, CDR1 MGHDK and CDR2 SYGVNS. The CDR3 runs 16 residues. J gave up 0 bases and V 5 bases, and 6 bases lay outside the gene matches. CDR3 region: CASSTGGPYSNQPQHF. The CDR3 DNA reads TGTGCCAGCAGTACAGGGGGTCCATATAGCAATCAGCCCCAGCATTTT.

This clone appeared a few times. This chain links TRBV27 with TRBJ1-1; D is perhaps TRBD1 (6 bases). The ends were cut back, 3 bases at V and 0 bases at J, with 14 bases in the middle. CDR3 length equals 16 residues. Germline loops: CDR1 MNHEY, CDR2 SMNVEV (reference sequence). CDR3 nucleotide sequence: TGTGCCAGCAGTTTTTCAGGGGTAAGGATGAACACTGAAGCTTTCTTT. This encodes CASSFSGVRMNTEAFF.

This clone occurred once. This sequence joins TRBV9 and TRBJ1-1; unclear D gene. The CDR3 extends over 14 amino acids. Trimming took off 3 bases at V and 4 bases at J, with 13 bases between the two ends. Per germline, CDR1 SGDLS and CDR2 YYNGEE. Written as DNA, the CDR3 is TGTGCCAGCAGCGAAGGACTCCGGGGCACTGAAGCTTTCTTT. Protein product: CASSEGLRGTEAFF.

The rearrangement joins TRBV19 to TRBJ2-7, with D possibly being TRBD1 (7 bases). Deletions cut 5 bases from V and 5 bases from J, with 16 bases between. This CDR3 region has 14 residues. The germline V gene encodes CDR1 LNHDA and CDR2 SQIVND (reference sequence). In DNA, the CDR3 is TGTGCCAGTAGTGGGCAGGGGGGTTTTAACGAGCAGTACTTC. Translating gives CASSGQGGFNEQYF.

CDR3 sequence reads: CSASTGQGSYNEQFF. CDR3 coding DNA: TGCAGTGCTAGTACGGGACAGGGGTCTTACAATGAGCAGTTCTTC. The chain couples TRBV20-1 to TRBJ2-1, with 10 bases matching TRBD1. J gave up 4 bases and V 3 bases, and 6 bases lay outside the gene matches. CDR3 length equals 15 residues. The germline V gene has CDR1 DFQATT and CDR2 SNEGSKA (reference sequence).

The chain links TRBV15 to TRBJ2-2; 10 nucleotides match TRBD2. Trimming cost V 5 bases and J 7 bases; bases outside gene matches: 10. The CDR3 is 16 amino acids. Germline V gene lookup returns CDR1 LNHNV and CDR2 YYDKDF (reference sequence). The CDR3 protein is CATSVLAGKFGGELFF. The DNA of the CDR3 is TGTGCCACCAGCGTACTAGCGGGAAAGTTCGGCGGGGAGCTGTTTTTT.

The rearrangement links TRBV6-5 to TRBJ2-3; TRBD1 agrees at 7 bases. Losses at the gene ends were 4 bases for V and 4 bases for J; bases not matched to a gene: 8. The germline V gene has CDR1 MNHEY and CDR2 SVGAGI. The CDR3 covers 15 residues. The CDR3 loop reads CASSSRQGWADTQYF. CDR3 in DNA: TGTGCCAGCAGTTCGAGACAGGGCTGGGCAGATACGCAGTATTTT.

This chain links TRBV7-6 with TRBJ2-7, with 7 bases that match TRBD2. Trimming cost V 3 bases and J 4 bases; bases outside gene matches: 12. Germline V lookup: CDR1 SGHVS, CDR2 FNYEAQ. This CDR3 is built from 16 residues. The CDR3 nucleotides are TGTGCCAGCAGCTTGAGTGGGGGGGGGAGCCCTTACGAGCAGTACTTC. This gives the protein CASSLSGGGSPYEQYF.